These 18 T cell receptor beta chains were sequenced from one sample in a study of T cells in Graves' hyperthyroidism and ophthalmopathy. The investigators amplified TCR beta CDR3 regions from RNA transcripts. An initial round of RT-PCR targeting the TCR CDR3 relied on the HTBI primer set. TCRdb used MiXCR to reprocess the multiplex PCR reads, holding one entry per CDR3 protein. The sample consists of hundreds of thousands of distinct CDR3 sequences, approximately 13% of them appearing once. Sample: blood. The receptor set was obtained from a woman aged 40-49 years with Graves' ophthalmopathy.

This clonotype was picked up many times. The chain is built from TRBV6-1 and TRBJ1-4; 9 nucleotides line up with TRBD1. CDR1 and CDR2 from the germline V gene are MNHNS and SASEGT. The CDR3 sequence is 14 residues long. Trimming removed 6 bases from V and 5 bases from J; junction bases left unmatched: 4. CDR3 in amino acids: CASRAGTGNEKLFF. Written as DNA, the CDR3 is TGTGCCAGCAGAGCCGGGACAGGGAATGAAAAACTGTTTTTT.

About this clonotype: A much larger clonotype is one base distant, so this may be a read error. V is TRBV7-8 and J is TRBJ1-3; D is unclear. This CDR3 is 16 amino acids long. The germline V gene encodes CDR1 SGHVS and CDR2 FQNEAQ. CDR3 in amino acids: CASGLSRPDSGNTIYF. In DNA, the CDR3 is TGTGCCAGCGGCTTATCTAGGCCCGACTCTGGAAACACCATATATTTT.

This clonotype was seen a few times. The rearrangement links TRBV4-1 to TRBJ2-1, with 15 bases identical to TRBD2. J lost 7 bases, V lost 3 bases, and 7 bases had no gene match. The germline gives CDR1 MGHRA, CDR2 YSYEKL. The CDR3 covers 17 residues. The CDR3 reads CASSQGLAGGVGNEQFF. In nucleotides, the CDR3 is TGCGCCAGCAGCCAGGGACTAGCGGGGGGAGTCGGGAATGAGCAGTTCTTC.

This clonotype was observed at least ten times. This chain joins TRBV28 and TRBJ1-2; possibly TRBD1 for D (5 bases). Germline V gene sequence: CDR1 MDHEN, CDR2 SYDVKM. Trimming took 6 bases from V and 4 from J, leaving 15 bases between them. This CDR3 contains 14 residues. This CDR3 is CASSPGTHGYGYTF. CDR3 DNA sequence: TGTGCCAGCAGCCCCGGGACGCACGGCTATGGCTACACCTTC.

This clonotype was observed at least ten times. The rearrangement links TRBV28 to TRBJ1-5, with 7 bases fitting TRBD1. Germline V lookup: CDR1 MDHEN, CDR2 SYDVKM. V gave up 5 bases and J gave up 7 bases; unmatched junction bases: 11. The CDR3 consists of 15 residues. The CDR3 region is CASSEGDSGLQPQHF. The DNA of the CDR3 is TGTGCCAGCAGTGAAGGGGACAGCGGCTTACAGCCCCAGCATTTT.

The gene calls are TRBV15 and TRBJ2-3; a possible D gene is TRBD2 (6 bases). CDR3 size: 16 residues. V lost 0 bases to trimming and J lost 5 bases, with 15 bases between them. The germline gives CDR1 LNHNV, CDR2 YYDKDF (reference sequence). CDR3 loop: CATSREWREGRDTQYF. The DNA of the CDR3 is TGTGCCACCAGCAGAGAGTGGCGGGAAGGGAGAGATACGCAGTATTTT.

This clonotype was seen at least ten times. CDR3 protein: CSVEEPTTGGALDTGELFF. The CDR3 DNA follows: TGCAGCGTTGAAGAGCCGACCACAGGGGGCGCCTTGGACACCGGGGAGCTGTTTTTT. The genes are TRBV29-1 and TRBJ2-2, with 9 bases lining up with TRBD1. The trim removed 0 bases at V and 3 bases at J, leaving 14 bases unmatched. Germline CDR1 and CDR2: SQVTM and ANQGSEA. This CDR3 spans 19 amino acids.

The chain carries TRBV18 and TRBJ1-3; TRBD1 is a possible D gene (5 bases). Trimming pared 2 bases from V and 0 bases from J, leaving 11 bases between. Germline V gene data show CDR1 as KGHSH and CDR2 as LQKENI. The CDR3 extends over 16 amino acids. The CDR3 DNA reads TGTGCCAGCTCACCAGGGGCAGGCCTCTCTGGAAACACCATATATTTT. It translates to CASSPGAGLSGNTIYF.

In its sample, this clonotype was seen many times. The chain links TRBV6-1 to TRBJ1-5; 8 positions match TRBD1. Germline CDR1 reads MNHNS; CDR2 reads SASEGT. The CDR3 contains 14 residues. J gave up 5 bases and V 5 bases, and 5 bases lay outside the gene matches. CDR3 loop: CASSIDRGDQPQHF. Written as DNA, the CDR3 is TGTGCCAGCAGTATCGACAGGGGAGATCAGCCCCAGCATTTT.

This clonotype showed up many times. The J gene is TRBJ1-2, the V gene TRBV6-5; 8 bases line up with TRBD1. Germline values: CDR1 MNHEY, CDR2 SVGAGI. V trimming: 2 bases; J trimming: 5 bases; junction bases outside the gene matches: 16. The CDR3 contains 18 residues. The CDR3 DNA sequence: TGTGCCAGCAGTTACGCGACAGGGGTTAACGGCAGGGCGTATGGCTACACCTTC. Its protein product is CASSYATGVNGRAYGYTF.

This clonotype appeared many times. The chain couples TRBV19 to TRBJ1-2; TRBD1 matches 7 bases. Trimming cost V 3 bases and J 4 bases; bases outside gene matches: 8. CDR1 is LNHDA, CDR2 SQIVND, per germline (reference sequence). The CDR3 covers 15 residues. The chain's CDR3 is CASSIARGNAYGYTF. The CDR3 DNA sequence: TGTGCCAGTAGTATCGCCAGGGGGAACGCCTATGGCTACACCTTC. The full variable domain, in which reference TRBV19 and TRBJ1-2 provide the parts outside the CDR3, is DGGITQSPKYLFRKEGQNVTLSCEQNLNHDAMYWYRQDPGQGLRLIYYSQIVNDFQKGDIAEGYSVSREKKESFPLTVTSAQKNPTAFYLCASSIARGNAYGYTFGSGTRLTVV.

This clonotype was seen a few times. This chain uses TRBV6-1 with TRBJ2-7; TRBD1 is a possible D gene (6 bases). Trimming cost V 8 bases and J 2 bases, with 10 bases left between them. The CDR3 is made up of 12 amino acids. CDR1 and CDR2 (germline): MNHNS, SASEGT. The CDR3, as DNA: TGTGCCAGCGGACAGCAAGCCTACGAGCAGTACTTC. It yields the protein CASGQQAYEQYF.

This clonotype was seen ten or more times. V is TRBV20-1 and J is TRBJ1-3; D is unclear. The V and J ends lost 5 bases and 0 bases respectively, with 8 bases between them. This CDR3 is 13 amino acids long. Germline V gene lookup returns CDR1 DFQATT and CDR2 SNEGSKA (reference sequence). CDR3 in amino acids: CSAQALSGNTIYF. DNA of the CDR3: TGCAGTGCTCAAGCACTCTCTGGAAACACCATATATTTT.

The CDR3 region is CASSTDQGVGELFF. CDR3 in DNA: TGTGCCAGTAGTACAGACCAGGGGGTCGGGGAGCTGTTTTTT. The V gene is TRBV19, the J gene TRBJ2-2, with TRBD1 matching 7 bases. Germline CDR1 LNHDA, CDR2 SQIVND (reference sequence). The CDR3 totals 14 residues. The ends lost 4 bases at V and 7 bases at J; junction bases unmatched: 6.

This clonotype appeared many times. CDR3 DNA: TGTGCCAGCCGCCCCCAGCGGACCCGCACAGATACGCAGTATTTT. Translating it yields CASRPQRTRTDTQYF. The rearrangement uses TRBV12-3 or TRBV12-4 and TRBJ2-3, with TRBD2 as a possible D gene (5 bases). V was shortened by 8 bases and J by 1 base, with 16 bases between the two germline ends. This CDR3 spans 15 amino acids.

This clonotype showed up many times. J is TRBJ2-5 and V is TRBV7-8, with D uncertain. Trimming left V 4 bases short and J 4 bases short, with 16 bases between. The germline gives CDR1 SGHVS, CDR2 FQNEAQ. This CDR3 is 15 amino acids long. CDR3: CASSSIIRTGETQYF. The DNA for the CDR3 is TGTGCCAGCAGCTCTATCATTCGAACGGGAGAGACCCAGTACTTC.

This rearrangement joins TRBV19 to TRBJ2-7; TRBD1 matches 9 bases. Germline-derived CDR1 and CDR2 are LNHDA and SQIVND (reference sequence). The CDR3 is 14 residues long. Trimming removed 7 bases from V and 2 bases from J; junction bases left unmatched: 6. CDR3 sequence: CASNAGTGPYEQYF. CDR3 nucleotides: TGTGCCAGTAACGCAGGGACAGGGCCCTACGAGCAGTACTTC. Drawing the rest from reference TRBV19 and TRBJ2-7, the complete variable domain is DGGITQSPKYLFRKEGQNVTLSCEQNLNHDAMYWYRQDPGQGLRLIYYSQIVNDFQKGDIAEGYSVSREKKESFPLTVTSAQKNPTAFYLCASNAGTGPYEQYFGPGTRLTVT.

The genes are TRBV10-1 and TRBJ1-5; D perhaps matches TRBD1 (6 bases). V was pared by 8 bases and J by 3 bases, with 14 bases between. Germline V gives CDR1 WNHNN, CDR2 SYGVQD (reference sequence). The CDR3 has 14 residues. The CDR3, as DNA: TGCGCCAGCTCCGGTACAGGGAACAATCAGCCCCAGCATTTT. It yields the protein CASSGTGNNQPQHF.